This T cell receptor beta chain derives from a study of response to subunit inactivated influenza vaccine. Using its own MiXCR run on the RT-PCR reads, TCRdb lists one record per CDR3 protein. In the table there are about 540,000 distinct CDR3 sequences, less than 25% of which are singletons. This clonotype occurred a few times. V lost 7 bases to trimming and J lost 10 bases; unmatched junction nucleotides: 14. The CDR3 sequence is 16 residues long. CDR1 MNHEY and CDR2 SVGEGT come from the germline V gene. These data were also reused for a study on T cells expressing NK-cell markers. From that paper: With UMIs, 5'RACE template switching was used to make TCR beta cDNA. An anti-gamma-delta TCR antibody was added in several experiments. It restricted sorting to alpha-beta TCR-expressing T cells.

The sample in question was CD4+ T cells sorted from PBMCs, obtained about 11 days after vaccination. The chain joins TRBV6-2 or TRBV6-3 to TRBJ1-6, with 9 bases identical to TRBD1. The TCR was taken from a man aged 45 to 65 who received an inactivated influenza vaccine. CDR3 nucleotides: TGTGCCAGCACCGAGAATCCCGGGACAGGGTCATCACCCCTCCACTTT. Its translation is CASTENPGTGSSPLHF.